This is a list of T cell receptor beta chains from one sample in a study of T cell changes during pregnancy in multiple sclerosis. TCRdb's table, derived via immunoSEQ multiplex PCR, lists solely in-frame clones and lacks some. The sample consists of 60,000 to 65,000 clones, 92% of them appearing once. Sequencing was performed on peripheral blood, taken in the second trimester of pregnancy. The source of these receptors is a female donor with multiple sclerosis, enrolled in a pregnancy study. CDR3s include the opening cysteine and the closing phenylalanine or tryptophan. Fields, in order: V gene, D gene, clone size, J gene, CDR3 DNA, CDR3 protein. A D gene is named only where the DNA matches it firmly. The listing skips clone size in some rows; elsewhere it reads once, few, many or a size class.

V: TRBV6-5; D: -; size: -; J: TRBJ2-3; DNA: TGTGCCAGCAGTTCTAGGGATACGCAGTATTTT; CDR3: CASSSRDTQYF
V: TRBV5-1; D: TRBD2; size: -; J: TRBJ2-1; DNA: TGCGCCAGCAGCGTAGCGGGAGGGCCTGGGGACAATGAGCAGTTCTTC; CDR3: CASSVAGGPGDNEQFF
V: TRBV7-9; D: TRBD1; size: -; J: TRBJ2-7; DNA: TGTGCCAGCAGCGGGACCACAGGGGGCCTCCCCTACGAGCAGTACTTC; CDR3: CASSGTTGGLPYEQYF
V: TRBV10-1; D: TRBD1; size: -; J: TRBJ1-1; DNA: TGCGCCAGCAGTGAGGCAGGGGGCATCGGTGAAGCTTTCTTT; CDR3: CASSEAGGIGEAFF
V: TRBV28; D: TRBD1; size: -; J: TRBJ1-2; DNA: TGTGCCAGCACTGTACAGGGGGCCCAAAACTATGGCTACACCTTC; CDR3: CASTVQGAQNYGYTF
V: TRBV2; D: -; size: few; J: TRBJ2-7; DNA: TGTGCCAGCACAAACCCCCCCAGCGGCTACGAGCAGTACTTC; CDR3: CASTNPPSGYEQYF
V: TRBV10-3; D: TRBD1; size: -; J: TRBJ2-7; DNA: TGTGCCATCAGGACAGGGTTAGACTCCTACGAGCAGTACTTC; CDR3: CAIRTGLDSYEQYF
V: TRBV5-4; D: TRBD1; size: -; J: TRBJ2-3; DNA: TGTGCCAGCAGCTCGGGACAGGCCACAGATACGCAGTATTTT; CDR3: CASSSGQATDTQYF
V: TRBV9; D: TRBD2; size: once; J: TRBJ2-5; DNA: TGTGCCAGCAGCGTAGGGGCGGGAGTGGGAGAGACCCAGTACTTC; CDR3: CASSVGAGVGETQYF
V: TRBV18; D: -; size: -; J: TRBJ2-7; DNA: TGTGCCAGCTCAGCGGACACCCTCCGGGAGCAGTACTTC; CDR3: CASSADTLREQYF
V: TRBV21-1; D: -; size: few; J: TRBJ2-5; DNA: TGTGCCAGCAGCAAAGTCAACACGCAAGAGACCCAGTACTTC; CDR3: CASSKVNTQETQYF
V: TRBV5-6; D: TRBD1; size: -; J: TRBJ1-2; DNA: TGTGCCAGCAGCCGGACAGGGGAAGGGTATGGCTACACCTTC; CDR3: CASSRTGEGYGYTF
V: TRBV6-5; D: TRBD2; size: -; J: TRBJ2-7; DNA: TGTGCCAGCAGTTACTCGGTGGCTAGCGGAAAATACGAGCAGTACTTC; CDR3: CASSYSVASGKYEQYF
V: TRBV11-2; D: -; size: -; J: TRBJ1-3; DNA: TGTGCCAGCAGCCAACAGACAGGACTGGGAAACACCATATATTTT; CDR3: CASSQQTGLGNTIYF
V: TRBV2; D: -; size: -; J: TRBJ2-7; DNA: TGTGCCAGCTCAGGGGAGACCTACGAGCAGTACTTC; CDR3: CASSGETYEQYF
V: TRBV29-1; D: TRBD1; size: once; J: TRBJ1-4; DNA: TGCAGCGTTTCAACAGGGGCTCTTGAAAAACTGTTTTTT; CDR3: CSVSTGALEKLFF
V: TRBV13; D: -; size: -; J: TRBJ2-3; DNA: TGTGCCAGCAGCTTAACATTAGGGGCTAGCACAGATACGCAGTATTTT; CDR3: CASSLTLGASTDTQYF
V: TRBV4-1; D: TRBD2; size: -; J: TRBJ2-7; DNA: TGCGCCAGCAGCCAAGTAGCGGGAGGTGGGTCCTACGAGCAGTACTTC; CDR3: CASSQVAGGGSYEQYF
V: TRBV5-1; D: TRBD2; size: -; J: TRBJ2-7; DNA: TGCGCCAGCAGCTCCGGGACTAGCGGTTCCGTTACGGAGCAGTACTTC; CDR3: CASSSGTSGSVTEQYF
V: TRBV6-5; D: TRBD1; size: -; J: TRBJ1-2; DNA: TGTGCCAGCAGTTACACAGGGGGCTGGGCTCCCTTCTACACCTTC; CDR3: CASSYTGGWAPFYTF
V: TRBV10-3; D: TRBD2; size: -; J: TRBJ2-3; DNA: TGTGCCATCAGTGAGTCGGGAGGGGTGGGGCGCACAGATACGCAGTATTTT; CDR3: CAISESGGVGRTDTQYF
V: TRBV5-1; D: TRBD1; size: -; J: TRBJ1-2; DNA: TGCGCCAGCAGCTTGGGGGACAGGAACTATGGCTACACCTTC; CDR3: CASSLGDRNYGYTF
V: TRBV28; D: TRBD1; size: -; J: TRBJ1-5; DNA: TGTGCCAGCAGTTTATGGACCCCAGGGACAGGGTATCAGCCCCAGCATTTT; CDR3: CASSLWTPGTGYQPQHF
V: TRBV14; D: -; size: -; J: TRBJ1-2; DNA: TGTGCCAGCAGCCAAGCGGGGTCTTCTGGCTACACCTTC; CDR3: CASSQAGSSGYTF
V: TRBV9; D: -; size: medium-sized; J: TRBJ1-1; DNA: TGTGCCAGCAGCGTATCGGGGGGCGGTTTGACTGAAGCTTTCTTT; CDR3: CASSVSGGGLTEAFF
V: TRBV5-4; D: -; size: -; J: TRBJ2-3; DNA: TGTGCCAGCAGCCCCCCGTGGCCAGGGGGCACAGATACGCAGTATTTT; CDR3: CASSPPWPGGTDTQYF
V: TRBV15; D: TRBD1; size: -; J: TRBJ2-5; DNA: TGTGCCACCAGCAGGGACAGGGGAGTTGAGACCCAGTACTTC; CDR3: CATSRDRGVETQYF
V: TRBV11-2; D: TRBD2; size: -; J: TRBJ2-3; DNA: TGTGCCAGCAGCTTAGGCGGGAGTGCAGATACGCAGTATTTT; CDR3: CASSLGGSADTQYF
V: TRBV5-1; D: TRBD2; size: -; J: TRBJ2-7; DNA: TGCGCCAGCAGCCTGGGAGCAGGACCCGGCGGGGGGACCTACGAGCAGTACTTC; CDR3: CASSLGAGPGGGTYEQYF
V: TRBV7-9; D: TRBD2; size: -; J: TRBJ2-3; DNA: TGTGCCAGCAGCTTAGGGCTAGCGGGAGGAAGCACAGATACGCAGTATTTT; CDR3: CASSLGLAGGSTDTQYF
V: TRBV4-1; D: TRBD2; size: -; J: TRBJ2-1; DNA: TGCGCCAGCAGCCAAGATGTGACTAGCGGGAGGGCCCAGTTCTTC; CDR3: CASSQDVTSGRAQFF
V: TRBV7-9; D: -; size: -; J: TRBJ1-3; DNA: TGTGCCAGTCAGATTCAGGGGCCGCTTGGAAACACCATATATTTT; CDR3: CASQIQGPLGNTIYF
V: TRBV28; D: TRBD2; size: -; J: TRBJ2-6; DNA: TGTGCCAGCAGTACTCGGACTAGCGGGATGCTCTCTGGGGCCAACGTCCTGACTTTC; CDR3: CASSTRTSGMLSGANVLTF
V: TRBV6-1; D: TRBD2; size: many; J: TRBJ2-3; DNA: TGTGCCAGCAGTGAATTCGCGGGAGGTGCAGATACGCAGTATTTT; CDR3: CASSEFAGGADTQYF
V: TRBV7-3; D: TRBD2; size: once; J: TRBJ2-5; DNA: TGTGCCAGCAGCTTCCGGGAGGGGGAGACCCAGTACTTC; CDR3: CASSFREGETQYF
V: TRBV27; D: TRBD2; size: -; J: TRBJ2-1; DNA: TGTGCCAGCAGTTCAGGACGACTAGCGGGGGGGAATGAGCAGTTCTTC; CDR3: CASSSGRLAGGNEQFF
V: TRBV14; D: -; size: -; J: TRBJ2-7; DNA: TGTGCCAGCAGCCCCGGGACAATGGGCTACGAGCAGTACTTC; CDR3: CASSPGTMGYEQYF
V: TRBV5-6; D: TRBD1; size: -; J: TRBJ2-7; DNA: TGTGCCAGCAGTTCAGAAGGGACAGGGGTCTACGAGCAGTACTTC; CDR3: CASSSEGTGVYEQYF
V: TRBV4-2; D: TRBD2; size: -; J: TRBJ2-3; DNA: TGTGCCAGCAGCCAAGAAGGACTAGCGGGGAGTGCGGCCTACACAGATACGCAGTATTTT; CDR3: CASSQEGLAGSAAYTDTQYF
V: TRBV7-9; D: TRBD1; size: -; J: TRBJ1-2; DNA: TGTGCCAGCAGCCAGGGACAGGGGGCGAATGGCTACACCTTC; CDR3: CASSQGQGANGYTF
V: TRBV28; D: -; size: few; J: TRBJ1-1; DNA: TGTGCCAGCAGGCTAAGGCAGGGGGAAGCTTTCTTT; CDR3: CASRLRQGEAFF
V: TRBV19; D: TRBD1; size: -; J: TRBJ1-5; DNA: TGTGCCAGTAGTATAGATCGTCGACAGGGAGTCCGCAATCAGCCCCAGCATTTT; CDR3: CASSIDRRQGVRNQPQHF
V: TRBV6-5; D: TRBD2; size: -; J: TRBJ2-1; DNA: TGTGCCACCCAGCAGCGGGGATACAATGAGCAGTTCTTC; CDR3: CATQQRGYNEQFF
V: TRBV9; D: -; size: -; J: TRBJ2-1; DNA: TGTGCCAGCAGCGGCGTCCGGAATGAGCAGTTCTTC; CDR3: CASSGVRNEQFF
V: TRBV10-1; D: TRBD2; size: -; J: TRBJ2-1; DNA: TGCGCCAGCAGTGATTTCGGACTAGCGGGAGGCAATGAGCAGTTCTTC; CDR3: CASSDFGLAGGNEQFF
V: TRBV29-1; D: TRBD1; size: -; J: TRBJ2-3; DNA: TGCAGCGTTCTTCGGACAGGGGGAACAGATACGCAGTATTTT; CDR3: CSVLRTGGTDTQYF
V: TRBV7-9; D: -; size: -; J: TRBJ1-2; DNA: TGTGCCAGCAGCTTATTGGGCGGGGACTATGGCTACACCTTC; CDR3: CASSLLGGDYGYTF
V: TRBV4-3; D: -; size: -; J: TRBJ2-1; DNA: TGCGCCAGCAGCCAACCAACAGGGAACAGTGAGCAGTTCTTC; CDR3: CASSQPTGNSEQFF
V: TRBV30; D: TRBD1; size: -; J: TRBJ2-7; DNA: TGTGCCTGTGACAGGGGAGGAATCTACGAGCAGTACTTC; CDR3: CACDRGGIYEQYF
V: TRBV19; D: -; size: -; J: TRBJ2-5; DNA: TGTGCCAGTAGTATCGACACAGGTCCCCAAGAGACCCAGTACTTC; CDR3: CASSIDTGPQETQYF
V: TRBV7-9; D: TRBD1; size: few; J: TRBJ2-7; DNA: TGTGCCAGCAGCTATACAGGGGGCGAGCAGTACTTC; CDR3: CASSYTGGEQYF
V: TRBV27; D: -; size: few; J: TRBJ1-2; DNA: TGTGCCAGCAGTTCCCCTTCCCAACCGGGGGACTACACCTTC; CDR3: CASSSPSQPGDYTF